The clone carrying this TCR beta chain was found a few times. This entry is derived from a study of post-analysis software for immune sequencing data. Unique molecular identifiers were present in the TCR beta cDNA libraries. MiXCR, applied by TCRdb to the PCR reads, yields one record per CDR3 protein. The top ten clones hold 4.5% to 7.5% of a sample with about 540,000 distinct CDR3 sequences, approximately 34% of them seen once. This TCR was recovered from a girl aged 2-17 years with multiple sclerosis. The sequenced material came from blood.

CDR3 in amino acids: CASSVGGGRIQETQYF. CDR3 DNA: TGTGCCAGCAGCGTAGGAGGCGGCCGAATCCAAGAGACCCAGTACTTC. The chain has TRBV9 and TRBJ2-5; D is unclear. The CDR3 spans 16 residues. Trimming removed 0 bases from V and 1 base from J, with 13 bases in between. Germline V gives CDR1 SGDLS, CDR2 YYNGEE.